This T cell receptor beta chain was sequenced during a study of blood T cell repertoires in COVID-19. Study-wide context: Acute-phase and convalescent COVID-19 samples originated in the United States, Italy and Spain. PBMCs, B-cell-depleted T cells, or T cells were the source of the cDNA or gDNA that made up the material.

In the source study's methods: Scientists estimated how many nucleated cells there were by amplifying reference gene primers. Some clones are missing from TCRdb's copy, which holds only in-frame ones; the method was immunoSEQ multiplex PCR. The V and J calls and clone size come from that table; D and trimming were worked out from the DNA. The sample records under 250,000 clones, approximately 84% being singletons. Between the trimmed V and J ends, which lost 5 bases and 6 bases, there was a span of 12 bases. Germline values: CDR1 SGHKS, CDR2 YYEKEE (reference sequence). The length of the CDR3 is 13 residues.

The sequenced sample consisted of peripheral blood. The TCR sequence derives from a man aged 45-65 years with acute or convalescent COVID-19. V gene TRBV5-5 combines with J gene TRBJ1-5; no reliable D call. CDR3 amino acids: CASSPDILQPQHF. The CDR3 nucleotides are TGTGCCAGCAGTCCCGACATACTTCAGCCCCAGCATTTT.